Listed below are T cell receptor beta chains from one sample, sequenced in a study of early stage breast cancer tumors. Some clones are missing from TCRdb's copy, which holds only in-frame ones; the method was immunoSEQ multiplex PCR. Here the sample spans 5,800 or so clones, 75% to 80% being singletons. Sequencing input: normal breast tissue next to the tumor. The source is a person aged 70 to 85 with breast cancer. The CDR3 runs from the conserved cysteine through the conserved F or W. Each record gives: J gene, V gene, D gene, clone size, CDR3 DNA, CDR3 protein. D genes are given only for firm matches. Not every row has a clone size; where given, it reads once, few, many or a size class.

>TRBJ2-1|TRBV6-6|TRBD2|once
TGTGCCAGCAGTCCCCCCGGGACTAGCAGCAATGAGCAGTTCTTC
CASSPPGTSSNEQFF
>TRBJ2-2|TRBV10-3|.|.
TGTGCCATCAGTGAGTTAACCGGGACCGGGGAGCTGTTTTTT
CAISELTGTGELFF
>TRBJ1-1|TRBV7-8|.|.
TGTGCCAGCAGCTTACAAGACACGAACACTGAAGCTTTCTTT
CASSLQDTNTEAFF
>TRBJ1-2|TRBV7-2|.|.
TGTGCCAGCAGCAGCACAGGACAGTCAGTCCACTACACCTTC
CASSSTGQSVHYTF
>TRBJ2-5|TRBV30|.|few
TGTGCCTGGACCACCGGGACAACCCAAGAGACCCAGTACTTC
CAWTTGTTQETQYF
>TRBJ2-1|TRBV10-3|.|.
TGTGCCATCAGTGAGTCCCGGGGTACCTACAATGAGCAGTTCTTC
CAISESRGTYNEQFF
>TRBJ2-3|TRBV4-2|.|.
TGTGCCAGCAGCCAAGCCCTCACAGATACGCAGTATTTT
CASSQALTDTQYF
>TRBJ2-1|TRBV28|TRBD2|.
TGTGCCAGCAGTTTATCGGAGGGAGGGCCGCGTTTAAATGAGCAGTTCTTC
CASSLSEGGPRLNEQFF
>TRBJ2-3|TRBV19|.|.
TGTGCTTATAACCCGGGGACGCAGTATTTT
CAYNPGTQYF
>TRBJ2-7|TRBV20-1|.|.
TGCAGGGGTACGAGGGGGAACGAGCAGTACTTC
CRGTRGNEQYF
>TRBJ2-7|TRBV11-2|.|.
TGTGCCAGCAGCTTAGGAGGGCTTGGGGGGAGCTCCTACGAGCAGTACTTC
CASSLGGLGGSSYEQYF
>TRBJ2-5|TRBV10-2|TRBD2|.
TGCGCCAGCAGTGGGACTAGCGGAAAGTACCAAGAGACCCAGTACTTC
CASSGTSGKYQETQYF
>TRBJ1-1|TRBV25-1|.|.
TGTGCCAGCAGTCTGACAGGGAACACTGAAGCTTTCTTT
CASSLTGNTEAFF
>TRBJ2-1|TRBV7-9|.|once
TGTGCCAGCAGCCATGGACTCATAAATGAGCAGTTCTTC
CASSHGLINEQFF
>TRBJ2-6|TRBV28|.|.
TGTGCCAGCCGCGATGGGGCAGGGGCCAACGTCCTGACTTTC
CASRDGAGANVLTF
>TRBJ1-1|TRBV19|TRBD1|few
TGTGCCAGTAGTATTGCCACAGGGGCCCCGGGTAGGGCTTTCTTT
CASSIATGAPGRAFF
>TRBJ1-5|TRBV19|.|once
TGTGCCAGTAGGGATGGGCGCAATCAGCCCCAGCATTTT
CASRDGRNQPQHF
>TRBJ2-1|TRBV7-6|.|.
TGTGCCAGCAGCTTAGCGGGAGCCCCCTACAATGAGCAGTTCTTC
CASSLAGAPYNEQFF
>TRBJ1-5|TRBV7-9|TRBD1|.
TGTGCCAGCAGCTTAGGACAGGGAGGTCAGCCCCAGCATTTT
CASSLGQGGQPQHF
>TRBJ1-2|TRBV11-2|TRBD1|.
TGTGCCAGCAGCAAGGACAGGGGGGCCGGCTACACCTTC
CASSKDRGAGYTF
>TRBJ2-5|TRBV10-3|.|.
TGTGCCATCAGTCCGGGGGAGACCCAGTACTTC
CAISPGETQYF
>TRBJ2-1|TRBV19|TRBD2|.
TGTGCCAGTAGTCCAAGGGCTAGCGGGAGTACCTACAATGAGCAGTTCTTC
CASSPRASGSTYNEQFF
>TRBJ1-6|TRBV19|TRBD1|medium-sized
TGTGCCAGTAGTATTGGGGGACAGGGGTTTAATTCACCCCTCCACTTT
CASSIGGQGFNSPLHF
>TRBJ1-1|TRBV19|.|once
TGTGCCAGTAGTTCCGACAGGCGAACTGAAGCTTTCTTT
CASSSDRRTEAFF
>TRBJ2-6|TRBV5-1|TRBD2|.
TGCGCCAGCAGGTGGGGACTAGCGGGGGGCCTGGCCTCTGGGGCCAACGTCCTGACTTTC
CASRWGLAGGLASGANVLTF